The 19 T cell receptor beta chains below all came from one sample that was sequenced in a study of CD8 T cells in Susac syndrome (dated 2019 in TCRdb). Library preparation employed the immunoSEQ multiplex PCR assay. RNA was extracted with the RNeasy kit and 0.5 to 1 ug was reverse transcribed using random hexamers. TCRdb handled the public reads itself, with Q25 trimming in fastp and clone calling in MiXCR, and kept productive beta chains. Entries that share a CDR3 protein sequence are merged under the most common genes and DNA. The sample table shows about 120,000 distinct CDR3 sequences, and about nine tenths are seen once. Jointly, the top ten make up around 0.15% of the sample. Material: CD4+ T cells from PBMCs. The receptors were sampled from a human donor in good health.

The chain employs TRBV7-2 and TRBJ1-1, with a possible D match to TRBD1 (6 bases). This CDR3 has 14 amino acids. The V gene lost 4 bases and the J gene lost 7 bases, with 16 bases spanning the gap. Germline loops: CDR1 SGHTA, CDR2 FQGNSA. CDR3 protein: CASSSAGTLYEAFF. CDR3 nucleotides: TGTGCCAGCAGCTCCGCCGGGACACTTTATGAAGCTTTCTTT.

The J gene is TRBJ1-5, the V gene TRBV7-2; possibly TRBD1 for D (5 bases). This CDR3 spans 15 amino acids. The germline V gene has CDR1 SGHTA and CDR2 FQGNSA. The ends were cut back, 4 bases at V and 6 bases at J, with 16 bases in the middle. The CDR3 region has the DNA TGTGCCAGCAGCTACTTAGAGGGGAGGGGTCAGCCCCAGCATTTT. Residues: CASSYLEGRGQPQHF.

V is TRBV14 and J is TRBJ2-1; TRBD2 matches 9 bases. The germline CDR1 and CDR2 sequences are SGHDN and FVKESK. This CDR3 comprises 15 residues. V lost 5 bases to trimming and J lost 8 bases; unmatched junction nucleotides: 10. This CDR3 reads CASSSSGLAGHEQFF. CDR3 in DNA: TGTGCCAGCAGCTCGTCAGGGCTAGCGGGGCATGAGCAGTTCTTC. The full variable domain, its missing parts supplied by reference TRBV14 and TRBJ2-1, is EAGVTQFPSHSVIEKGQTVTLRCDPISGHDNLYWYRRVMGKEIKFLLHFVKESKQDESGMPNNRFLAERTGGTYSTLKVQPAELEDSGVYFCASSSSGLAGHEQFFGPGTRLTVL.

This chain uses TRBV30 with TRBJ2-4, with D perhaps TRBD2 (6 bases). The CDR3 is 14 amino acids. Trimming stripped 1 base from V and 3 bases from J, with 10 bases between. The V gene's germline CDR1 is GTSNPN and CDR2 SVGIG (reference sequence). The CDR3 DNA sequence: TGTGCCTGGAGTGAGGACTATTACAAAAACATTCAGTACTTC. It codes for CAWSEDYYKNIQYF.

The rearrangement joins TRBV6-2 or TRBV6-3 to TRBJ1-1, with D unresolved. Trimming cost V 7 bases and J 7 bases, with 19 bases left between them. There are 14 residues in the CDR3. Germline V gene sequence: CDR1 MNHEY, CDR2 SVGEGT. The CDR3 coding sequence is TGTGCCAGCAACGACCGTGTGGTCTCTTTTGAAGCTTTCTTT. Translating gives CASNDRVVSFEAFF.

The J gene is TRBJ1-1, the V gene TRBV6-5; a weak D match, TRBD1 (5 bases). Per the germline V gene, CDR1 is MNHEY and CDR2 is SVGAGI. Trimming shortened V by 4 bases and J by 5 bases, and 11 bases separated the two germline ends. This CDR3 spans 13 amino acids. CDR3 residues: CASSSLGQTEAFF. CDR3 in DNA: TGTGCCAGCAGTTCCCTGGGGCAAACTGAAGCTTTCTTT.

J is TRBJ2-1 and V is TRBV5-6, with 8 bases that match TRBD2. Germline CDR1 reads SGHDT; CDR2 reads YYEEEE. With V trimmed by 0 bases and J by 4 bases, 9 bases remained unmatched. This CDR3 spans 17 amino acids. CDR3 sequence: CASSLEAGGRQYNEQFF. The CDR3 DNA reads TGTGCCAGCAGCTTGGAGGCGGGAGGACGACAATACAATGAGCAGTTCTTC.

The J gene is TRBJ1-4, the V gene TRBV30; D is uncertain. Trimming took 0 bases from V and 4 from J, leaving 12 bases between them. CDR1 is GTSNPN, CDR2 SVGIG, per germline (reference sequence). CDR3 length equals 15 residues. CDR3 region: CAWSVPGANNEKLFF. For the CDR3, the DNA is TGTGCCTGGAGTGTACCAGGCGCAAATAATGAAAAACTGTTTTTT. Full variable domain (rest looked up from reference TRBV30 and TRBJ1-4): SQTIHQWPATLVQPVGSPLSLECTVEGTSNPNLYWYRQAAGRGLQLLFYSVGIGQISSEVPQNLSASRPQDRQFILSSKKLLLSDSGFYLCAWSVPGANNEKLFFGSGTQLSVL.

This chain connects TRBV4-3 to TRBJ2-2; D remains unclear. The length of the CDR3 is 16 residues. V lost 1 base and J lost 0, with 9 bases in between. Germline CDR1 is LGHNA and CDR2 is YSLEER. The CDR3 region has the DNA TGCGCCAGCAGCCAAGGTGGACCTGCGAACACCGGGGAGCTGTTTTTT. Translated, it gives CASSQGGPANTGELFF.

The chain employs TRBV7-2 and TRBJ2-7; D may match TRBD1 or TRBD2 (6 bases each). Trimming removed 5 bases from V and 2 bases from J, with 19 bases in between. The CDR3 extends over 16 amino acids. Germline loops: CDR1 SGHTA, CDR2 FQGNSA. In DNA form, the CDR3 reads TGTGCCAGCAGCCCCGGGGGCCAGATAGTTCCCTACGAGCAGTACTTC. It codes for CASSPGGQIVPYEQYF.

The DNA for the CDR3 is TGTGCCAGCTCAGAGTTTATGGGACAGGGCGCCCGTGCAGATACGCAGTATTTT. Its protein product is CASSEFMGQGARADTQYF. The rearrangement uses TRBV18 and TRBJ2-3; 9 bases are shared with TRBD1. J lost 4 bases, V lost 5 bases, and 16 bases had no gene match. CDR1 is KGHSH and CDR2 is LQKENI in the germline V gene. The CDR3 runs 18 residues.

The V call is TRBV6-2 or TRBV6-3, the J call TRBJ1-5; D is uncertain. CDR3 length equals 13 residues. The germline V gene has CDR1 MNHEY and CDR2 SVGEGT. V shed 2 bases and J shed 7 bases, with 9 bases lying between them. CDR3 residues: CASSYGWGQPQHF. The DNA for the CDR3 is TGTGCCAGCAGTTACGGGTGGGGACAGCCCCAGCATTTT.

The J gene is TRBJ2-7, the V gene TRBV6-2 or TRBV6-3; D may be TRBD2 (6 bases). Germline V gives CDR1 MNHEY, CDR2 SVGEGT. The ends were cut back, 4 bases at V and 3 bases at J, with 13 bases in the middle. This CDR3 is built from 14 residues. The CDR3 sequence: CASSSSGLIYEQYF. CDR3 DNA sequence: TGTGCCAGCAGTTCGAGCGGGCTTATCTACGAGCAGTACTTC.

J is TRBJ1-5 and V is TRBV20-1; D unclear. The CDR3 length is 17 residues. With 6 bases removed from V and 11 bases from J, the gap between germline ends came to 32 bases. CDR1 is DFQATT, CDR2 SNEGSKA, per germline (reference sequence). CDR3 sequence reads: CSAEKVEVSLGVRAQHF. The CDR3 DNA reads TGCAGTGCCGAAAAAGTTGAAGTGTCCCTTGGTGTACGGGCCCAGCATTTT.

The genes are TRBV5-4 and TRBJ2-3; D call uncertain. This CDR3 comprises 16 residues. V was clipped by 5 bases and J by 4 bases, with 20 bases between them. Germline V gives CDR1 SGHNT, CDR2 YYREEE (reference sequence). This chain's CDR3 is CASSLGPSPSPDTQYF. The CDR3 coding sequence is TGTGCCAGCAGTCTCGGGCCGTCCCCATCCCCAGATACGCAGTATTTT.

The V and J genes are TRBV29-1 and TRBJ1-2, with 8 bases identical to TRBD1. This CDR3 contains 13 residues. Germline V lookup: CDR1 SQVTM, CDR2 ANQGSEA. V was pared by 7 bases and J by 0 bases, with 4 bases of the junction left unmatched. CDR3 in amino acids: CSDGQGTNYGYTF. CDR3 nucleotides: TGCAGCGACGGACAGGGAACTAACTATGGCTACACCTTC.

The chain carries TRBV29-1 and TRBJ1-1; the D is unclear. Germline-derived CDR1 and CDR2 are SQVTM and ANQGSEA. The CDR3 has 14 amino acids. V dropped 4 bases and J dropped 5 bases, with 17 bases sitting between them. The CDR3 spells CSVAGGTSGTEAFF. CDR3 sequence (DNA): TGCAGCGTTGCGGGCGGTACATCGGGAACTGAAGCTTTCTTT.

The chain carries TRBV2 and TRBJ2-2; no clear D gene. Between the trimmed V and J ends, which lost 2 bases and 2 bases, there was a span of 6 bases. The CDR3 loop spans 14 amino acids. CDR1 is SNHLY, CDR2 FYNNEI, per germline. The CDR3 nucleotides are TGTGCCAGCAGTGAAAACAGAAACACCGGGGAGCTGTTTTTT. Translating gives CASSENRNTGELFF.

DNA for the CDR3: TGTGCCAGTAGTCTGGGCAGGTTCAATGAGCAGTTCTTC. It encodes CASSLGRFNEQFF. The rearrangement links TRBV19 to TRBJ2-1; D is uncertain. The CDR3 is 13 amino acids. Per the germline V gene, CDR1 is LNHDA and CDR2 is SQIVND (reference sequence). Trimming stripped 5 bases from V and 6 bases from J, with 11 bases between.